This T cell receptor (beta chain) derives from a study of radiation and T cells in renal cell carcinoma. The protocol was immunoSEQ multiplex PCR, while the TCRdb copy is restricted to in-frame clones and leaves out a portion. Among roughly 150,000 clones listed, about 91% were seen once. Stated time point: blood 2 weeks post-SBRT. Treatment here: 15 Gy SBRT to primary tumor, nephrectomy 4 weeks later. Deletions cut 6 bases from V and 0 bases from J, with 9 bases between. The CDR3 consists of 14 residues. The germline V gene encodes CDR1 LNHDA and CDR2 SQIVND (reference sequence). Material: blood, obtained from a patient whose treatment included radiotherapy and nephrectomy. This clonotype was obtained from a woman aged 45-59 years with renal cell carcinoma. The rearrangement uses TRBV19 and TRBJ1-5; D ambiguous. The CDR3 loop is CASSGRISNQPQHF. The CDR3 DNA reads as TGTGCCAGTAGCGGCAGGATTAGCAATCAGCCCCAGCATTTT.